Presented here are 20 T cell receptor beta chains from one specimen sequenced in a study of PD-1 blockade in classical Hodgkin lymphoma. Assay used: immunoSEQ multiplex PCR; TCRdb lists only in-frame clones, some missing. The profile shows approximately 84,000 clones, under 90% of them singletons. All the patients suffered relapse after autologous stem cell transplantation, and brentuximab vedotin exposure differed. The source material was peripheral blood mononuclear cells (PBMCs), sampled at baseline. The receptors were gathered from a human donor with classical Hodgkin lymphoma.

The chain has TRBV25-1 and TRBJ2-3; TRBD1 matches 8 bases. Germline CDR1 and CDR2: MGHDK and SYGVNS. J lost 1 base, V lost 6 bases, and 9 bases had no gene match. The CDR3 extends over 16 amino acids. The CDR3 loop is CASRGQGAKGTDTQYF. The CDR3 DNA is TGTGCCAGCAGGGGTCAGGGGGCAAAGGGCACAGATACGCAGTATTTT. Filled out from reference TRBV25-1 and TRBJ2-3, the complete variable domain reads EADIYQTPRYLVIGTGKKITLECSQTMGHDKMYWYQQDPGMELHLIHYSYGVNSTEKGDLSSESTVSRIRTEHFPLTLESARPSHTSQYLCASRGQGAKGTDTQYFGPGTRLTVL.

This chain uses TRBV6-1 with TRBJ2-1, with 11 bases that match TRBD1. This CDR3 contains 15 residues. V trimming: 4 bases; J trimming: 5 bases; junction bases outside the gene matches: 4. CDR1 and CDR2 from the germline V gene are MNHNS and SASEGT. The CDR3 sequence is CASSGRDRGDNEQFF. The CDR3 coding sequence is TGTGCCAGCAGTGGGAGGGACAGGGGGGACAATGAGCAGTTCTTC.

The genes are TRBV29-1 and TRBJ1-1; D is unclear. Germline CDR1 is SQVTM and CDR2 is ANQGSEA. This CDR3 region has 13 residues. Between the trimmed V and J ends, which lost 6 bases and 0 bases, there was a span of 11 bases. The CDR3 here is CSVPSDLNTEAFF. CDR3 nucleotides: TGCAGCGTACCGTCAGATCTGAACACTGAAGCTTTCTTT.

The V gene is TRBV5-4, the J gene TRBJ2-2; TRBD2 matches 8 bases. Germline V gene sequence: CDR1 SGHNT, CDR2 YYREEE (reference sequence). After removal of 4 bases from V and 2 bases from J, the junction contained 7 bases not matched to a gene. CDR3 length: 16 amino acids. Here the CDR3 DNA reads TGTGCCAGCAGCCTGGGCGGGGGGAGAAACACCGGGGAGCTGTTTTTT. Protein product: CASSLGGGRNTGELFF.

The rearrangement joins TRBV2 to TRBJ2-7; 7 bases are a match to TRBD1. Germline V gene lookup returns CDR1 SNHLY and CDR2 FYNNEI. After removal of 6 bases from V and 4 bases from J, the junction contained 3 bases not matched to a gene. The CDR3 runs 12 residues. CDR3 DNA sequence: TGTGCCAGCAGAACAGGGGAGTACGAGCAGTACTTC. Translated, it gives CASRTGEYEQYF.

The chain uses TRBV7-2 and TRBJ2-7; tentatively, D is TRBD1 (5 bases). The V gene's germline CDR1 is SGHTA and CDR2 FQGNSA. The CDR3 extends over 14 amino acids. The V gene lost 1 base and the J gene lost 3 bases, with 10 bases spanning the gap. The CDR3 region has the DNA TGTGCCAGCAGCTTAGTTGCGACAGTCTACGAGCAGTACTTC. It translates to CASSLVATVYEQYF.

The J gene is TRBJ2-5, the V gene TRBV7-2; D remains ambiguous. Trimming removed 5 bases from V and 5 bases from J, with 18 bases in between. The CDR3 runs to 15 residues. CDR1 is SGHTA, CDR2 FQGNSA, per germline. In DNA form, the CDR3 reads TGTGCCAGCAGCCCCCGCCCCAGCGCGCTGGAGACCCAGTACTTC. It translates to CASSPRPSALETQYF. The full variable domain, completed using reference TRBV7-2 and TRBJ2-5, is GAGVSQSPSNKVTEKGKDVELRCDPISGHTALYWYRQSLGQGLEFLIYFQGNSAPDKSGLPSDRFSAERTGGSVSTLTIQRTQQEDSAVYLCASSPRPSALETQYFGPGTRLLVL.

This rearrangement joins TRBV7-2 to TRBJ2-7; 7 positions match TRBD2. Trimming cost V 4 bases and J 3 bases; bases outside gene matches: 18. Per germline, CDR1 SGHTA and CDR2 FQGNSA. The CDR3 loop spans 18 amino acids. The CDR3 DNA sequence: TGTGCCAGCAGCTCAAACCCCCATCCGGGGAGGGGTAACTACGAGCAGTACTTC. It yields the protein CASSSNPHPGRGNYEQYF.

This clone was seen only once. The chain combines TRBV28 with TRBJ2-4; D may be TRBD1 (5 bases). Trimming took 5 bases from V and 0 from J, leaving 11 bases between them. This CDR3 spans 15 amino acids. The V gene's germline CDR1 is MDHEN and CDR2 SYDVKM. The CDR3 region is CASSETALAKNIQYF. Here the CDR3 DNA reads TGTGCCAGCAGTGAGACAGCACTAGCCAAAAACATTCAGTACTTC.

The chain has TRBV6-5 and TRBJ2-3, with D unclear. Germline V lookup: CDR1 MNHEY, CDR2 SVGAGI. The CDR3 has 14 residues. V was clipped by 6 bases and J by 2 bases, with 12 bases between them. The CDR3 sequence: CASRRRAYTDTQYF. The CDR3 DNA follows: TGTGCCAGCAGACGACGAGCGTACACAGATACGCAGTATTTT.

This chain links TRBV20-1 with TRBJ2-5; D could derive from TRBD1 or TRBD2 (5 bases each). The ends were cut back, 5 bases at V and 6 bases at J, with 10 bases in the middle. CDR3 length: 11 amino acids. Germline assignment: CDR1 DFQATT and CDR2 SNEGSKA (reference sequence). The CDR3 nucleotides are TGCAGTGCTTCCGGGACCCAGACCCAGTACTTC. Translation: CSASGTQTQYF.

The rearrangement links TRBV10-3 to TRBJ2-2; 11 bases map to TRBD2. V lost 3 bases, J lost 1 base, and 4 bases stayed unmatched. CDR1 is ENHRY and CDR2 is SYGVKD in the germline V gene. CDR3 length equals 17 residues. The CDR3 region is CAISDPGLAGNTGELFF. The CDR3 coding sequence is TGTGCCATCAGTGACCCCGGACTAGCGGGGAACACCGGGGAGCTGTTTTTT.

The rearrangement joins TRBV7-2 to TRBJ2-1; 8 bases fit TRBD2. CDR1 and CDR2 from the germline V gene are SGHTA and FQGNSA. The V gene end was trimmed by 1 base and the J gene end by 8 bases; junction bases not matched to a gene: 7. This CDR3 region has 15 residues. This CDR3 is CASSLVGLAAYEQFF. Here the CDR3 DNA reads TGTGCCAGCAGCTTAGTCGGACTAGCTGCCTATGAGCAGTTCTTC.

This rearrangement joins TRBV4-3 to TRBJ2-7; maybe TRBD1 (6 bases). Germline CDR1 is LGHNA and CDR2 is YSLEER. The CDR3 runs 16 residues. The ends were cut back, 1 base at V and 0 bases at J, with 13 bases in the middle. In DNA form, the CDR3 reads TGCGCCAGCAGCCAAGCAGGGGCCCCGAGCTCCTACGAGCAGTACTTC. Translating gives CASSQAGAPSSYEQYF.

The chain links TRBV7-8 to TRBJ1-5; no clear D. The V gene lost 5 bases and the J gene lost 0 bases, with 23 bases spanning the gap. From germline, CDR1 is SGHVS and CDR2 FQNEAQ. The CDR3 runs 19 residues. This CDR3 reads CASSRMGKGPEYSNQPQHF. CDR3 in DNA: TGTGCCAGCAGCCGTATGGGTAAGGGCCCGGAATATAGCAATCAGCCCCAGCATTTT. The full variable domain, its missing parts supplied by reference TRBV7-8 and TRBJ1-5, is GAGVSQSPRYKVAKRGQDVALRCDPISGHVSLFWYQQALGQGPEFLTYFQNEAQLDKSGLPSDRFFAERPEGSVSTLKIQRTQQEDSAVYLCASSRMGKGPEYSNQPQHFGDGTRLSIL.

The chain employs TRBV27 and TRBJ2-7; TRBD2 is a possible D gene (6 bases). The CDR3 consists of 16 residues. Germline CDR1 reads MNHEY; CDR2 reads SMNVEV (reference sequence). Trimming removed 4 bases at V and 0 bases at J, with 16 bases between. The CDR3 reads CASSSGGFGSSYEQYF. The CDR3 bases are TGTGCCAGCAGTTCCGGGGGATTTGGGAGCTCCTACGAGCAGTACTTC.

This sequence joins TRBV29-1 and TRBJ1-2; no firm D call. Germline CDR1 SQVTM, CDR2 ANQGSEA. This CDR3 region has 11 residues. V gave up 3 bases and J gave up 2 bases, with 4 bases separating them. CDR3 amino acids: CSVDKNYGYTF. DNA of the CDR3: TGCAGCGTTGACAAAAACTATGGCTACACCTTC.

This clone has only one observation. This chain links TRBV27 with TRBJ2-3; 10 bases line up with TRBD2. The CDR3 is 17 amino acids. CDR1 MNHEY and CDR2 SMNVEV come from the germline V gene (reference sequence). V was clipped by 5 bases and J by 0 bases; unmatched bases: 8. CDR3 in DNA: TGTGCCAGCAGTCCAAGGACTAGCGGCCTTAGCACAGATACGCAGTATTTT. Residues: CASSPRTSGLSTDTQYF.

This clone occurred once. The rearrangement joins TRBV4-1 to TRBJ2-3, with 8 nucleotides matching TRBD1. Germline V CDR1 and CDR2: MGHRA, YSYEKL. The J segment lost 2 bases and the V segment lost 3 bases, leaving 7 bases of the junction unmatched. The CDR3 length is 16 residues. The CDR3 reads CASSHPRQGLTDTQYF. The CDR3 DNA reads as TGCGCCAGCAGCCATCCCCGACAGGGGCTCACAGATACGCAGTATTTT.

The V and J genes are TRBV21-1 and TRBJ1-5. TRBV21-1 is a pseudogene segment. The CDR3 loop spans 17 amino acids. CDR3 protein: CASSRLQLLSRDQPQHF. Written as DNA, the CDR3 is TGTGCCAGCAGCAGACTCCAGCTTCTTTCGAGAGATCAGCCCCAGCATTTT.